This entry describes one TCR beta chain. Its antigen is as yet unknown. This sample stems from a study of T cell clusters in autoimmune cytopenias. The CDR3 covers 14 residues. Findings and limits, study-wide: The T cell clusters were defined only in silico, without experimental functional validation.

TRB was amplified by touch-down multiplex PCR, primer pools A and B combined. TCRdb reprocessed the multiplex PCR reads and reports one entry per CDR3 protein, with no DNA. The clone table shows about 4,200 distinct CDR3 sequences, with the ten largest holding 15% to 20%. Each sample's input was 200 to 300 ng genomic DNA, 35,000 to 40,000 genome equivalents. These same records also appear under a second study, on T cell repertoires in aging, cancer and after chemotherapy. That source adds: Untreated cancer patients had significantly lower blood TCR diversity than age-matched healthy donors.

The TCR sequence derives from a human donor in good health. V is TRBV12-3 or TRBV12-4 and J is TRBJ2-7; TCRdb's D call of TRBD1 is untestable without DNA. Sequencing was done on a sample of peripheral blood. CDR3 sequence: CASRKDGVSYEQYF.